The entry below gives a single TCR beta chain sequence along with its context. The PCR had 60 Vbeta and 13 Jbeta primers. As processed by the authors: In a later analysis, 10 million to 11 million of some 80 million unique beta chains occurred in at least two donors. Generated by immunoSEQ multiplex PCR, the TCRdb table keeps only in-frame clones and is missing some. That table furnishes V, J and clone size, whereas the DNA furnished D and trimming. The table lists about 110,000 clones, 79% of them singletons. The data stem from a study of cytomegalovirus exposure and HLA in healthy donors. J gave up 10 bases and V 8 bases, and 18 bases lay outside the gene matches. Germline loops: CDR1 LNHDA, CDR2 SQIVND (reference sequence). This CDR3 is 16 amino acids long.

The chain has TRBV19 and TRBJ1-4, with 8 bases fitting TRBD1. This sequence originates from a woman aged 18-29 years in good health and CMV-seropositive. The material sequenced was PBMCs. This CDR3 reads CASSHDSPGGFGKLFF. The CDR3 DNA reads as TGTGCCAGTTCACACGATTCTCCAGGGGGCTTCGGAAAACTGTTTTTT.